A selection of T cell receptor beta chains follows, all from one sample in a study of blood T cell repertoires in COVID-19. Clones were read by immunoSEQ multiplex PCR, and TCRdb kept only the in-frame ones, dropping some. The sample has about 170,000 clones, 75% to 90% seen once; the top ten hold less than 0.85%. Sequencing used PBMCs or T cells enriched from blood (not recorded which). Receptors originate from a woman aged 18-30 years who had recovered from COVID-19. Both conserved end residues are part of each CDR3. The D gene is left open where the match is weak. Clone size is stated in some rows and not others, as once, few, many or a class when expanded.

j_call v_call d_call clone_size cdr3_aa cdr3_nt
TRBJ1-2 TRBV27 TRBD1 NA CASSFGQGLSGYTF TGTGCCAGCAGTTTTGGACAGGGACTGAGCGGCTACACCTTC
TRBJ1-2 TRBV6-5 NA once CASTRGAVWSYGYTF TGTGCCAGCACACGGGGGGCCGTCTGGAGCTATGGCTACACCTTC
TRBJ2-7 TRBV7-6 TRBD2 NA CASSPGLGTTYEQYF TGTGCCAGCAGCCCGGGACTAGGCACCACCTACGAGCAGTACTTC
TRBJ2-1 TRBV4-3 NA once CASSQDSSLGGVWDEQFF TGCGCCAGCAGCCAAGATTCTAGTCTTGGTGGCGTGTGGGATGAGCAGTTCTTC
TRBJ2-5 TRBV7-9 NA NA CASSLIGEEGETQYF TGTGCCAGCAGCTTAATCGGGGAGGAGGGAGAGACCCAGTACTTC
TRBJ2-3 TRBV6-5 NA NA CASARVGGASDTQYF TGTGCCAGCGCCCGCGTCGGAGGGGCCTCGGATACGCAGTATTTT
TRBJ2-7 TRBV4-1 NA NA CASSQSRSGLHYEQYF TGCGCCAGCAGCCAATCGCGGTCGGGACTCCACTACGAGCAGTACTTC
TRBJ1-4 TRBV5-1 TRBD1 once CASSLAEGAEKLFF TGCGCCAGCAGCTTGGCGGAGGGGGCCGAAAAACTGTTTTTT
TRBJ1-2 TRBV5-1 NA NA CASSLVKGEDGYTF TGCGCCAGCAGCTTGGTCAAGGGAGAAGATGGCTACACCTTC
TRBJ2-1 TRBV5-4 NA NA CASSLKERDEQFF TGTGCCAGCAGCTTGAAGGAGAGGGATGAGCAGTTCTTC
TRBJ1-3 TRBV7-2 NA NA CASSFHSPGNTIYF TGTGCCAGCAGCTTTCACAGCCCTGGAAACACCATATATTTT
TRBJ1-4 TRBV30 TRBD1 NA CAWRPGGPGKLFF TGTGCCTGGAGGCCAGGGGGCCCCGGGAAACTGTTTTTT
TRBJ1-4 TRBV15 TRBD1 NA CATSGPGQGNEKLFF TGTGCCACCAGCGGCCCGGGACAGGGGAATGAAAAACTGTTTTTT
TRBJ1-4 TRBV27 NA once CASSFRGNNEKLFF TGTGCCAGCAGTTTCAGGGGCAATAATGAAAAACTGTTTTTT
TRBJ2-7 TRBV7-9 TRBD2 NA CASSKPRTSGSYEQYF TGTGCCAGCAGCAAACCCCGGACTAGCGGGTCCTACGAGCAGTACTTC
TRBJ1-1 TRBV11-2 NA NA CASSLEGAGTEAFF TGTGCCAGCAGCTTAGAAGGGGCGGGGACTGAAGCTTTCTTT
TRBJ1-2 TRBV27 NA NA CASSFYPRSGVNGYTF TGTGCCAGCAGTTTCTATCCTCGATCAGGGGTGAATGGCTACACCTTC
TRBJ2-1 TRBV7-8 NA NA CASSLGRLVSYNEQFF TGTGCCAGCAGCTTAGGTCGACTAGTTTCCTACAATGAGCAGTTCTTC
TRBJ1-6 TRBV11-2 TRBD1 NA CASREPGQGNSPLHF TGTGCCAGCAGGGAACCGGGACAGGGGAATTCACCCCTCCACTTT
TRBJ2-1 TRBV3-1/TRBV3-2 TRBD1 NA CASSQVGGTGSFNEQFF TGTGCCAGCAGCCAAGTTGGCGGGACAGGGTCGTTCAATGAGCAGTTCTTC
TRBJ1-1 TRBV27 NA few CASSLRQLTEAFF TGTGCCAGCAGTTTACGACAGTTAACTGAAGCTTTCTTT
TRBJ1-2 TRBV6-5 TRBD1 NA CASTKGASRANGYTF TGTGCCAGCACAAAGGGGGCGAGCCGGGCGAATGGCTACACCTTC
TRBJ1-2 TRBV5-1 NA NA CASSREVNYGYTF TGCGCCAGCAGCCGCGAGGTAAACTATGGCTACACCTTC
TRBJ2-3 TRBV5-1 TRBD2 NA CASSLGSGSSDTQYF TGCGCCAGCAGCTTGGGCAGCGGGAGCTCAGATACGCAGTATTTT
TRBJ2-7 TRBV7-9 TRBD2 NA CASSLVLAGGKEYF TGTGCCAGCAGCTTAGTACTAGCGGGAGGCAAGGAGTACTTC
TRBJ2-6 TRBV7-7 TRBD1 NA CASSLNTGVSGANVLTF TGTGCTAGCAGCTTAAACACAGGGGTCTCTGGGGCCAACGTCCTGACTTTC
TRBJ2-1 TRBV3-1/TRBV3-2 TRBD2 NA CASSQVRTSGRAREQFF TGTGCCAGCAGCCAAGTTCGGACTAGCGGGAGGGCCCGGGAGCAGTTCTTC
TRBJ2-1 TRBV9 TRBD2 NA CASSAFSGRSYNEQFF TGTGCCAGCAGCGCCTTCAGCGGGAGGTCCTACAATGAGCAGTTCTTC